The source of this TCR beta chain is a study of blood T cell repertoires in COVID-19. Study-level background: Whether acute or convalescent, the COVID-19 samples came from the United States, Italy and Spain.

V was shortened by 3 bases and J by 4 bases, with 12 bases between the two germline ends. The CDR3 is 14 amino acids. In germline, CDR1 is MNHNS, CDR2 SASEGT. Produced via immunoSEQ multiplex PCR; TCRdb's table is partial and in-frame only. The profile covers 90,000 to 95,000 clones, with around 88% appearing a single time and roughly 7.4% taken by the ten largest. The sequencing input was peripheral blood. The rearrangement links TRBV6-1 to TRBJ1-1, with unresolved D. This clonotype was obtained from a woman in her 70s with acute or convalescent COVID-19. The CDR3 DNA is TGTGCCAGCAGTGAGAGGGTTTCGGGCACTGAAGCTTTCTTT. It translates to CASSERVSGTEAFF.